This section outlines one T cell receptor (beta chain) sequence together with its context. The data originate from a study of control samples from healthy donors and cancer patients. Sequencing used immunoSEQ multiplex PCR; TCRdb keeps in-frame clones, though not all of them. The sample lists tens of thousands of clones, less than 85% seen once, with roughly 44% in the top ten. Germline V gene data show CDR1 as PRHDT and CDR2 as FYEKMQ (reference sequence). The V end lost 0 bases, the J end lost 1 base, and 7 bases lay between the germline ends. The CDR3 is 15 residues long. The sample comprised blood. The chain couples TRBV13 to TRBJ2-1; TRBD2 is a possible D gene (6 bases). The sequence was collected from a man between 60 and 75 years old in good health. CDR3 sequence: CASSLGGLSYNEQFF. CDR3 bases: TGTGCCAGCAGCTTAGGGGGACTTTCCTACAATGAGCAGTTCTTC.